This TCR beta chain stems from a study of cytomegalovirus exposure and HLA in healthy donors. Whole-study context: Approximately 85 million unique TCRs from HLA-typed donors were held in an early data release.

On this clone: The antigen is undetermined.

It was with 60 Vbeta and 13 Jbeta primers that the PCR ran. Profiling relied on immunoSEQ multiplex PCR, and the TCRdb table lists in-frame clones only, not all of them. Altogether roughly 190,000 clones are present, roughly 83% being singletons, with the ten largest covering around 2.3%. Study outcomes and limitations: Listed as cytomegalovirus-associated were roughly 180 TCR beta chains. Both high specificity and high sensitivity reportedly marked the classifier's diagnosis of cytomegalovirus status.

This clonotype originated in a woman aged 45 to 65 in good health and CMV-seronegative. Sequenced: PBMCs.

CDR3 bases: TGTGCCAGCAGTACCAGGGGGCGCATAGAGACCCAGTACTTC. Translation gives CASSTRGRIETQYF. The chain uses TRBV6-6 and TRBJ2-5; 8 nucleotides agree with TRBD1. Germline CDR1 and CDR2: MNHNY and SVGAGI (reference sequence). This CDR3 contains 14 residues. J was trimmed by 4 bases and V by 5 bases; bases with no gene match: 6.